Below, 16 T cell receptor beta chains from the same sample are listed, as sequenced in a study of tumor-infiltrating lymphocytes in primary liver carcinoma. Co-extraction of both nucleic acids (RNA and DNA) used 20-30 mg of unsorted bulk tissue. Reverse transcription of around 500 ng total RNA with a constant-region primer produced TCR beta cDNA. Generation of the TCR beta libraries relied on three nested multiplex PCR rounds using slightly modified ARM-PCR. Use of TRBV1-TRBV30 forward primers with a C-beta reverse primer characterized the first two PCR rounds, which lasted nine to eleven cycles each. TCRdb independently ran MiXCR on the multiplex PCR reads; one entry per CDR3 protein. Seen here are tens of thousands of distinct CDR3 sequences, roughly two thirds observed once, and the top ten hold 28%. The sequenced sample was liver tumor tissue from sampling region 4. Subset meaning: tumor region T4, right-lateral pole. Receptor source: a man aged 40-55 years with primary liver carcinoma and hepatitis B virus infection.

Comments on this clonotype: Germline is not matched at one junction end, which may reflect a read error. The genes are TRBV6-1 and TRBJ1-6, with D uncertain. Germline V lookup: CDR1 MNHNS, CDR2 SASEGT. The CDR3 is made up of 13 amino acids. The DNA of the CDR3 is TGTGCCAGCAGTAAAGAGGAGAATTCACCCCTCCGCTTT. Residues: CASSKEENSPLRF.

This clonotype was detected many times. The J gene is TRBJ2-3, the V gene TRBV7-8; TRBD1 matches at 9 bases. The ends lost 4 bases at V and 7 bases at J; junction bases unmatched: 6. Germline V gene data show CDR1 as SGHVS and CDR2 as FQNEAQ. This CDR3 spans 14 amino acids. Here the CDR3 DNA reads TGTGCCAGCAGCTCCGGGACAGGGAGCTATACGCAGTATTTT. Translated: CASSSGTGSYTQYF.

This clonotype was seen ten or more times. V and J are TRBV28 and TRBJ1-1, with D unclear. The CDR3 runs to 14 residues. Germline V gene sequence: CDR1 MDHEN, CDR2 SYDVKM. V gave up 3 bases and J gave up 0 bases, with 8 bases separating them. The CDR3 DNA reads TGTGCCAGCAGTTTCGTCAGGATGAACACTGAAGCTTTCTTT. This encodes CASSFVRMNTEAFF.

The chain combines TRBV18 with TRBJ2-3; D not certain. Germline lookup yields CDR1 KGHSH and CDR2 LQKENI. This CDR3 has 13 residues. V was pared by 4 bases and J by 2 bases, with 7 bases between. In DNA form, the CDR3 reads TGTGCCAGCTCACTACCAACCACAGATACGCAGTATTTT. Translated: CASSLPTTDTQYF.

With respect to this clonotype: Its ends do not fully match the called genes, so a read error is possible. The chain uses TRBV5-4 and TRBJ2-1; possibly TRBD1 for D (6 bases). Per germline, CDR1 SGHNT and CDR2 YYREEE (reference sequence). The CDR3 runs 13 residues. CDR3 coding DNA: TGTGCCAGCGACTGGGACAAAAACAATGAGCAATTCTTC. The encoded protein is CASDWDKNNEQFF.

Comments on this clonotype: This may come from a read error, since a much larger clone is one base off. The rearrangement uses TRBV7-9 and TRBJ2-7; D uncertain. CDR3 length equals 14 residues. The germline CDR1 and CDR2 sequences are SEHNR and FQNEAQ (reference sequence). Trimming cost V 5 bases and J 0 bases, with 11 bases left between them. The CDR3 sequence is CASSPPQYSYEQYF. The CDR3 nucleotides are TGTGCCAGCAGCCCCCCGCAGTACTCCTACGAGCAGTACTTC. Based on the CDR3 plus reference TRBV7-9 and TRBJ2-7, the full variable domain is DTGVSQNPRHKITKRGQNVTFRCDPISEHNRLYWYRQTLGQGPEFLTYFQNEAQLEKSRLLSDRFSAERPKGSFSTLEIQRTEQGDSAMYLCASSPPQYSYEQYFGPGTRLTVT.

This clonotype came up a few times. The chain recombines TRBV18 with TRBJ2-7, with 11 bases identical to TRBD1. The CDR3 totals 15 residues. V lost 5 bases and J lost 2; bases outside the gene matches: 5. Germline V CDR1 and CDR2: KGHSH, LQKENI. This CDR3 reads CASSTGTGGAYEQYF. In nucleotides, the CDR3 is TGTGCCAGCTCAACTGGGACAGGGGGAGCCTACGAGCAGTACTTC.

A single count supports this clonotype. The chain recombines TRBV29-1 with TRBJ2-2; 12 nucleotides agree with TRBD2. Germline loops: CDR1 SQVTM, CDR2 ANQGSEA. CDR3 length: 17 residues. The CDR3 spells CSVLAGGSAAYTGELFF. The CDR3 DNA sequence: TGCAGTGTTCTAGCGGGAGGGTCCGCCGCGTACACCGGGGAGCTGTTTTTT.

This chain uses TRBV10-2 with TRBJ2-7; 8 nucleotides line up with TRBD1. Germline values: CDR1 WSHSY, CDR2 SAAADI. V was clipped by 10 bases and J by 0 bases; unmatched bases: 8. This CDR3 region has 14 residues. The CDR3 is CAISGQGPSYEQYF. CDR3 DNA: TGCGCCATCTCTGGACAGGGACCCTCCTACGAGCAGTACTTC.

A note on this clonotype: Relative to the germline gene, one junction end is altered; a read error may explain this. The chain recombines TRBV4-1 with TRBJ2-7, with 10 bases fitting TRBD1. The CDR3 extends over 17 amino acids. The germline V gene has CDR1 MGHRA and CDR2 YSYEKL. The CDR3 here is CAISQAGWGQGRYEQYF. CDR3 DNA: TGCGCCATCAGCCAGGCGGGGTGGGGACAGGGGCGCTACGAGCAGTACTTC.

This clonotype was counted many times. This chain uses TRBV6-6 with TRBJ1-4; 7 bases match TRBD1. V lost 2 bases to trimming and J lost 5 bases; unmatched junction nucleotides: 5. Germline V gene data show CDR1 as MNHNY and CDR2 as SVGAGI (reference sequence). CDR3 length equals 15 residues. The CDR3 bases are TGTGCCAGCAGTTACAGCAGGGGGTTGAATGAAAAACTGTTTTTT. It codes for CASSYSRGLNEKLFF.

The chain combines TRBV11-2 with TRBJ2-5, with a possible D match to TRBD2 (6 bases). Trimming shortened V by 6 bases and J by 6 bases, and 20 bases separated the two germline ends. Germline CDR1 is SGHAT and CDR2 is FQNNGV. The CDR3 sequence is 15 residues long. The CDR3 coding sequence is TGTGCCAGCAGATCCTGGGACTCGGCCCACAAGACCCAGTACTTC. Translation gives CASRSWDSAHKTQYF.

A remark on this clonotype: A junction boundary mismatches the germline segment, possibly from a read error. The CDR3 bases are TGTGCCACCAGCTTAGTGGCGCTAGCGGGAACCGGGAAGTTGTTTTTT. It is translated as CATSLVALAGTGKLFF. The chain couples TRBV11-2 to TRBJ2-2; 9 nucleotides line up with TRBD2. This CDR3 has 16 residues. The germline gives CDR1 SGHAT, CDR2 FQNNGV.

With respect to this clonotype: Since the CDR3 does not end with the conserved phenylalanine or tryptophan, this likely comes from a read error. It is unclear where the CDR3 begins or ends on the DNA, so no DNA is shown, and the CDR3 is as TCRdb lists it. The chain combines TRBV12-3 or TRBV12-4 with TRBJ2-2; the table assigns TRBD1, which was not confirmed against the DNA. The CDR3 comprises 15 residues, both ends counted. CDR3 sequence: CASSLQGVNTGELFL.

This clonotype was counted at least ten times. This chain uses TRBV12-3 or TRBV12-4 with TRBJ2-3, with TRBD1 identical over 10 bases. J lost 4 bases, V lost 4 bases, and 11 bases had no gene match. CDR3 size: 17 residues. Written as DNA, the CDR3 is TGTGCCAGCAGTTCGCCTGAGGGACAGGGGCGGTCAGATACGCAGTATTTT. Its translation is CASSSPEGQGRSDTQYF.

The rearrangement uses TRBV7-3 and TRBJ2-7, with a tentative D call TRBD1 (6 bases). Germline V CDR1 and CDR2: SGHTA, FQGTGA. V dropped 5 bases and J dropped 5 bases, with 13 bases sitting between them. The CDR3 consists of 13 residues. CDR3 bases: TGTGCCAGCAGCACAGGGTATCTTAACGAGCAGTACTTC. Translated: CASSTGYLNEQYF.